This entry lists 17 T cell receptor beta chains sequenced from one sample in a study of early T cells in non-severe SARS-CoV-2 infection. TCRdb itself ran the 5' RACE reads through MiXCR, one entry per CDR3 protein. The sample yields tens of thousands of distinct CDR3 sequences, 12% seen once. Source material: whole blood. These receptors came from an adult who was a healthcare worker with PCR-confirmed SARS-CoV-2 infection or an uninfected control (not recorded which).

The chain is built from TRBV20-1 and TRBJ2-5; unclear D gene. V was pared by 0 bases and J by 2 bases, with 13 bases between. The CDR3 consists of 15 residues. Germline CDR1 and CDR2: DFQATT and SNEGSKA (reference sequence). CDR3 in amino acids: CSARDVARPQETQYF. CDR3 sequence (DNA): TGCAGTGCTAGAGATGTGGCCAGACCTCAAGAGACCCAGTACTTC.

The rearrangement joins TRBV7-9 to TRBJ2-3, with D unresolved. V was trimmed by 3 bases and J by 0 bases, leaving 10 bases between them. Germline V gene sequence: CDR1 SEHNR, CDR2 FQNEAQ (reference sequence). This CDR3 comprises 15 residues. The CDR3 DNA is TGTGCCAGCAGCTTTAATAGAGAAAGCACAGATACGCAGTATTTT. This codes for CASSFNRESTDTQYF.

This clonotype was counted between two and nine times. This chain uses TRBV5-1 with TRBJ2-6; no clear D. V shed 1 base and J shed 1 base, with 3 bases lying between them. Germline V lookup: CDR1 SGHRS, CDR2 YFSETQ. This CDR3 contains 14 residues. The CDR3 region has the DNA TGCGCCAGCAGCTTGTTTTCTGGGGCCAACGTCCTGACTTTC. This encodes CASSLFSGANVLTF.

This chain links TRBV7-2 with TRBJ2-3, with D perhaps given as TRBD1 or TRBD2 (6 bases each). The CDR3 extends over 15 amino acids. Germline CDR1 and CDR2: SGHTA and FQGNSA. V was clipped by 2 bases and J by 1 base, with 10 bases between them. The CDR3 nucleotides are TGTGCCAGCAGCTTAACGGAGGGGGGCACAGATACGCAGTATTTT. Translating gives CASSLTEGGTDTQYF.

This rearrangement joins TRBV19 to TRBJ2-5, with TRBD2 identical over 13 bases. Germline values: CDR1 LNHDA, CDR2 SQIVND (reference sequence). This CDR3 contains 15 residues. The V and J ends lost 7 bases and 0 bases, in that order; junction bases with no gene match: 2. This chain's CDR3 is CASIGTSGDQETQYF. As DNA, the CDR3 is TGTGCCAGTATTGGGACTAGCGGGGACCAAGAGACCCAGTACTTC.

In its sample, this clonotype was seen a few times. The V gene is TRBV25-1, the J gene TRBJ1-1; D unresolved. Germline loops: CDR1 MGHDK, CDR2 SYGVNS. CDR3 length: 14 residues. V gave up 2 bases and J gave up 1 base, with 8 bases separating them. This CDR3 reads CASSETMRNTEAFF. CDR3 nucleotide sequence: TGTGCCAGCAGTGAAACAATGAGGAACACTGAAGCTTTCTTT.

The sample holds many counts of this clonotype. This sequence joins TRBV7-8 and TRBJ2-7, with 8 bases matching TRBD2. Germline loops: CDR1 SGHVS, CDR2 FQNEAQ. This CDR3 has 16 amino acids. The trim removed 1 base at V and 0 bases at J, leaving 5 bases unmatched. The CDR3: CASSLETSGLSYEQYF. CDR3 bases: TGTGCCAGCAGCTTAGAAACTAGCGGTCTCTCCTACGAGCAGTACTTC.

In this sample, this clonotype turned up many times. The chain uses TRBV5-1 and TRBJ2-1; D perhaps matches TRBD1 (5 bases). The V end lost 4 bases, the J end lost 2 bases, and 19 bases lay between the germline ends. CDR1 is SGHRS and CDR2 is YFSETQ in the germline V gene. The CDR3 extends over 17 amino acids. CDR3 sequence: CASSPDVRAVPYNEQFF. In DNA form, the CDR3 reads TGCGCCAGCAGCCCGGACGTCAGGGCGGTCCCCTACAATGAGCAGTTCTTC.

The CDR3 region has the DNA TGCAGTGCTAGAGATCCGAGTGGGGGGCTCAATAACATTCAGTACTTC. It translates to CSARDPSGGLNNIQYF. This sequence joins TRBV20-1 and TRBJ2-4, with D perhaps assigned TRBD1 or TRBD2 (6 bases each). V gave up 0 bases and J gave up 7 bases, with 19 bases separating them. Germline CDR1 reads DFQATT; CDR2 reads SNEGSKA (reference sequence). The CDR3 is 16 residues long.

This clonotype was seen at least ten times. The CDR3 region is CASSLDRRYEQYF. The CDR3 nucleotides read TGTGCCAGCAGCTTAGACAGGAGATACGAGCAGTACTTC. The rearrangement links TRBV11-2 to TRBJ2-7; no reliable D call. Trimming shortened V by 0 bases and J by 4 bases, and 7 bases separated the two germline ends. The CDR3 has 13 amino acids. CDR1 is SGHAT and CDR2 is FQNNGV in the germline V gene.

In this sample, this clonotype turned up many times. The CDR3 loop reads CASSRDRAPRNNSPLHF. The CDR3 DNA is TGTGCCAGCAGTAGGGACAGGGCGCCACGAAATAATTCACCCCTCCACTTT. This chain links TRBV6-5 with TRBJ1-6; 9 bases are a match to TRBD1. The length of the CDR3 is 17 residues. Per the germline V gene, CDR1 is MNHEY and CDR2 is SVGAGI. With V trimmed by 5 bases and J by 5 bases, 10 bases remained unmatched.

This clonotype was counted ten times or more. The V and J genes are TRBV18 and TRBJ2-3, with TRBD1 matching over 11 bases. V shed 4 bases and J 7 bases; nucleotides not matched to a gene: 4. Germline-derived CDR1 and CDR2 are KGHSH and LQKENI. There are 14 residues in the CDR3. The CDR3 DNA follows: TGTGCCAGCTCACTCGGACAGGGGGCGTATACGCAGTATTTT. As protein: CASSLGQGAYTQYF.

The genes are TRBV10-3 and TRBJ2-7; no firm D call. The CDR3 length is 14 residues. Per germline, CDR1 ENHRY and CDR2 SYGVKD. V lost 6 bases and J 6 bases, leaving 18 bases between the germline ends. The CDR3 DNA follows: TGTGCCATCAGAGAACAGACCGCGCTGGGCGAGCAGTACTTC. Translation gives CAIREQTALGEQYF.

This clonotype appeared many times. The gene calls are TRBV29-1 and TRBJ2-7; D is unclear. Germline loops: CDR1 SQVTM, CDR2 ANQGSEA. The CDR3 is 10 amino acids. V was shortened by 6 bases and J by 7 bases, with 10 bases between the two germline ends. CDR3 protein: CSVQEEEQYF. The CDR3 region has the DNA TGCAGCGTCCAAGAGGAAGAGCAGTACTTC.

This clonotype was counted at least ten times. V usage is TRBV5-1 and J usage is TRBJ2-5; D remains unclear. V lost 0 bases to trimming and J lost 2 bases, with 5 bases between them. The length of the CDR3 is 13 residues. CDR1 is SGHRS and CDR2 is YFSETQ in the germline V gene. DNA of the CDR3: TGCGCCAGCAGCTTGGTAGTTCAAGAGACCCAGTACTTC. Protein sequence: CASSLVVQETQYF.

This clonotype was observed at least ten times. The chain has TRBV5-1 and TRBJ2-3; D remains unclear. This CDR3 contains 12 residues. Deletions cut 2 bases from V and 6 bases from J, with 7 bases between. Germline loops: CDR1 SGHRS, CDR2 YFSETQ. The CDR3 DNA sequence: TGCGCCAGCAGCTTAGTCATGGATACGCAGTATTTT. It specifies CASSLVMDTQYF.

This clonotype was seen repeatedly, ten times or more. The CDR3 DNA follows: TGTGCCAGCAGTGAAGGAGGGACAGGGGGATTAGATGGCTACACCTTC. This gives the protein CASSEGGTGGLDGYTF. This rearrangement joins TRBV25-1 to TRBJ1-2; 11 positions agree with TRBD1. Trimming at V came to 2 bases and at J to 6 bases, leaving 8 bases not matched to a gene. This CDR3 is built from 16 residues. Germline loops: CDR1 MGHDK, CDR2 SYGVNS.